These T cell receptor beta chains were read from a single sample in a study of cytomegalovirus exposure and HLA in healthy donors. Clones were read by immunoSEQ multiplex PCR, and TCRdb kept only the in-frame ones, dropping some. This sample has over 95,000 clones, with about 70% found just once. The sequenced material came from PBMCs. The receptors shown here come from a woman between 40 and 55 years old in good health and CMV-seropositive. CDR3s include the opening cysteine and the closing phenylalanine or tryptophan. The D gene is left open where the match is weak. Part of the rows lack a size; the others show once, few, many or a class for expanded clones.

TRBD1 | TRBJ2-5 | TRBV11-2 | - | TGTGCCAGCAGCGTCTCCGGGACAGGGAAAGAGACCCAGTACTTC | CASSVSGTGKETQYF
- | TRBJ2-2 | TRBV30 | - | TGTGCCTGGAGTTTACAGGGGAACACCGGGGAGCTGTTTTTT | CAWSLQGNTGELFF
- | TRBJ1-6 | TRBV7-5 | - | TGTGCCAGAAGCTTATTCTGGCTAGGGACACTTGATTCACCCCTCCACTTT | CARSLFWLGTLDSPLHF
- | TRBJ2-7 | TRBV6-1 | - | TGTGCCAGCAGTGAGGGACTGAACTATGCCTCCTACGAGCAGTACTTC | CASSEGLNYASYEQYF
TRBD1 | TRBJ2-7 | TRBV11-1 | - | TGTGCCAGCAGCCCGGGACAGGGCTTTTACGAGCAGTACTTC | CASSPGQGFYEQYF
- | TRBJ1-5 | TRBV19 | - | TGTGCCAGTAGTATTCTCCAGGGGAGCGGCGGTCAGCCCCAGCATTTT | CASSILQGSGGQPQHF
TRBD2 | TRBJ2-1 | TRBV27 | - | TGTGCCAGCAGTTCCTACCTACTAGCGGGGGGGCCTAGTGAGCAGTTCTTC | CASSSYLLAGGPSEQFF
- | TRBJ1-6 | TRBV6-5 | - | TGTGCCAGCTCGACAGTAACAAATTCACCCCTCCACTTT | CASSTVTNSPLHF
- | TRBJ1-2 | TRBV29-1 | - | TGCAGCGTTAACAGGGATTATGGCTACACCTTC | CSVNRDYGYTF
TRBD1 | TRBJ1-2 | TRBV18 | - | TGTGCCAGCTCACGCGGACAGGGGGCGGGTGGCTACACCTTC | CASSRGQGAGGYTF
- | TRBJ1-4 | TRBV10-3 | few | TGTGCCATCAGTGAGCTGGGGGGGCGTAATGAAAAACTGTTTTTT | CAISELGGRNEKLFF
- | TRBJ1-1 | TRBV5-1 | - | TGCGCCAGCAGTCCCGGACAGTACACTGAAGCTTTCTTT | CASSPGQYTEAFF
- | TRBJ1-5 | TRBV27 | - | TGTGCCAGCAGTTGGCGGGGATGGCAGCCCCAGCATTTT | CASSWRGWQPQHF
TRBD1 | TRBJ1-2 | TRBV5-1 | - | TGCGCCAGCAGCTTGGGGCAGACAGGGGAGGGCTACACCTTC | CASSLGQTGEGYTF
TRBD1 | TRBJ1-1 | TRBV19 | once | TGTGCCAGTGACAGGGGGCCGTACACTGAAGCTTTCTTT | CASDRGPYTEAFF
- | TRBJ2-2 | TRBV7-2 | - | TGTGCCAGCAGCTTAACTAGAGGGAAGCTGTTTTTT | CASSLTRGKLFF
TRBD1 | TRBJ1-1 | TRBV6-5 | few | TGTGCCAGCAGGGCCGACAGGGGGAACACTGAAGCTTTCTTT | CASRADRGNTEAFF
TRBD2 | TRBJ2-3 | TRBV5-6 | few | TGTGCCAGCAGCTTAGCGGGGGGGCGGACAGATACGCAGTATTTT | CASSLAGGRTDTQYF
TRBD1 | TRBJ1-1 | TRBV5-1 | - | TGCGCCAGCAGCTTGGCTCGGACAGGGGGCACTGAAGCTTTCTTT | CASSLARTGGTEAFF
- | TRBJ1-2 | TRBV6-6 | - | TGTGCCAGCAGCCCCGTCCAGGGCGCTAACTATGGCTACACCTTC | CASSPVQGANYGYTF
- | TRBJ1-2 | TRBV5-6 | - | TGTGCCAGCAGCTTGGGCGTAGCTAACTATGGCTACACCTTC | CASSLGVANYGYTF
TRBD1 | TRBJ2-3 | TRBV4-1 | - | TGCGCCAGCAGCCATCCCAATGGAGGACACAGGGGGCGAGCCACAGATACGCAGTATTTT | CASSHPNGGHRGRATDTQYF
TRBD1 | TRBJ2-1 | TRBV19 | - | TGTGCCAGTAGTAGGATTACAGGGGGCAACAATGAGCAGTTCTTC | CASSRITGGNNEQFF
- | TRBJ1-6 | TRBV6-5 | - | TGTGCCAGCAGTTACACTGGTTCACCCCTCCACTTT | CASSYTGSPLHF
TRBD1 | TRBJ2-3 | TRBV7-7 | few | TGTGCCAGCAGCTTCCGGGACAGCGGCACAGATACGCAGTATTTT | CASSFRDSGTDTQYF
- | TRBJ1-5 | TRBV2 | - | TGTGCCAGCAGTGAAGTGCTCGGTAGCAATCAGCCCCAGCATTTT | CASSEVLGSNQPQHF
- | TRBJ2-5 | TRBV20-1 | - | TGCAGTGCTAGTTTTGGCGAGACCCAGTACTTC | CSASFGETQYF
TRBD1 | TRBJ2-5 | TRBV6-1 | - | TGTGCCAGCAGACCGGACAGGGGGCTGGAGACCCAGTACTTC | CASRPDRGLETQYF
- | TRBJ1-1 | TRBV19 | once | TGTGCCAGTAGCAATTTCGAGTCGAACACTGAAGCTTTCTTT | CASSNFESNTEAFF
TRBD2 | TRBJ2-5 | TRBV15 | - | TGTGCCACCAGCACTGGCCCCAGGGAGGGAGAGACCCAGTACTTC | CATSTGPREGETQYF
- | TRBJ2-7 | TRBV4-1 | - | TGCGCCAGCAGCCAAGCTGGCGCGGGACAGTACTTC | CASSQAGAGQYF
- | TRBJ1-4 | TRBV7-7 | - | TGTGCTAGCAGCCCTGGGGGCCAGGGGAGTGAAAAACTGTTTTTT | CASSPGGQGSEKLFF
- | TRBJ1-2 | TRBV10-3 | - | TGTGCCATCAGATCGGGACACCCTAACTATGGCTACACCTTC | CAIRSGHPNYGYTF
- | TRBJ1-5 | TRBV7-8 | - | TGTGCCAGCAGCCCTTGGATTACGGAGGATCAGCCCCAGCATTTT | CASSPWITEDQPQHF
TRBD1 | TRBJ2-5 | TRBV11-1 | - | TGTGCCAGCAGCTTAATTGCGACAGGGGTAGAGACCCAGTACTTC | CASSLIATGVETQYF
TRBD1 | TRBJ1-2 | TRBV7-2 | - | TGTGCCAGCAGCCCCCACGGGACAGCAGGGCCTGGTGGCTACACCTTC | CASSPHGTAGPGGYTF
TRBD1 | TRBJ1-5 | TRBV5-1 | - | TGCGCCAGCAGACCCGGGACAGGGAATCAGCCCCAGCATTTT | CASRPGTGNQPQHF
- | TRBJ2-7 | TRBV5-5 | - | TGTGCCAGCAGGATAACCGGGATATCATTC | CASRITGISF
- | TRBJ2-1 | TRBV30 | - | TGTGCCTGGAGTCGAGGGGGGGCAAACCATGAGCAGTTCTTC | CAWSRGGANHEQFF
TRBD1 | TRBJ1-2 | TRBV5-1 | - | TGCGCCAGCAAGGAGGGGGCGGGTTATGGCTACACCTTC | CASKEGAGYGYTF
TRBD1 | TRBJ2-7 | TRBV6-1 | - | TGTGCCAGCAGCCGAGCCAGGGGGTACGAGCAGTACTTC | CASSRARGYEQYF
- | TRBJ2-5 | TRBV7-9 | once | TGTGCCAGCAGCTTGGACAACCCCTTTGCGACCCAGTACTTC | CASSLDNPFATQYF
TRBD2 | TRBJ2-2 | TRBV2 | - | TGTGCCAGCAACCCCCGGCGGGGGGGCGGTACCGGGGAGCTGTTTTTT | CASNPRRGGGTGELFF
- | TRBJ2-7 | TRBV25-1 | once | TGTGCCAGCAGTGCCGATACAGGGTTCTCCTACGAGCAGTACTTC | CASSADTGFSYEQYF
- | TRBJ2-5 | TRBV6-5 | once | TGTGCCAGCAGTCCTCCAGGGTGGGGGACCCAGTACTTC | CASSPPGWGTQYF
- | TRBJ1-1 | TRBV7-6 | - | TGTGCCAGCAGCTTACAGGTGAACACTGAAGCTTTCTTT | CASSLQVNTEAFF
- | TRBJ1-1 | TRBV10-3 | - | TGTGCCACCGTAAATCGGGGGAACACTGAAGCTTTCTTT | CATVNRGNTEAFF
- | TRBJ1-3 | TRBV30 | - | TGTGCCTGGAGTGTCTCCGGAAACACCATATATTTT | CAWSVSGNTIYF
TRBD2 | TRBJ2-3 | TRBV4-2 | - | TGTGCCAGCAGCCGTAACCTCCGGGGTAGCGGGGGGGCCCCAGATACGCAGTATTTT | CASSRNLRGSGGAPDTQYF
TRBD1 | TRBJ1-4 | TRBV5-1 | - | TGCGCCAGCAGCCTACAGGGGGATGGCGGTGAAAAACTGTTTTTT | CASSLQGDGGEKLFF
TRBD1 | TRBJ2-2 | TRBV5-4 | - | TGTGCCAGCAGCCAATACCCAGGGGGTGGGACCGGGGAGCTGTTTTTT | CASSQYPGGGTGELFF
TRBD2 | TRBJ2-5 | TRBV5-1 | - | TGCGCCAGCTCCAAGGGACTAGAAGAGACCCAGTACTTC | CASSKGLEETQYF
TRBD1 | TRBJ1-1 | TRBV19 | - | TGTGCCAGTAGTATCAAGACAGGGCCGGACACTGAAGCTTTCTTT | CASSIKTGPDTEAFF
- | TRBJ1-1 | TRBV18 | - | TGTGCCAGCTCACCATACCCTCTCGGGGGGAACACTGAAGCTTTCTTT | CASSPYPLGGNTEAFF
- | TRBJ1-3 | TRBV10-2 | few | TGCGCCAGCGCAGGAGGAAACACCATATATTTT | CASAGGNTIYF
TRBD1 | TRBJ1-2 | TRBV6-6 | - | TGTGCCAGCAGTTACTCGCGACAGGGGGTTGGCTACACCTTC | CASSYSRQGVGYTF
TRBD1 | TRBJ2-2 | TRBV7-9 | - | TGTGCCAGCAGCTTCGAGCCACAGGGGAGCACCGGGGAGCTGTTTTTT | CASSFEPQGSTGELFF
- | TRBJ2-7 | TRBV14 | few | TGTGCCAGCAGCCCGCAGATATCCTACGAGCAGTACTTC | CASSPQISYEQYF
TRBD1 | TRBJ2-2 | TRBV5-1 | - | TGCGCCAGCAGCTTTCTAGGACAGGGAAACACCGGGGAGCTGTTTTTT | CASSFLGQGNTGELFF